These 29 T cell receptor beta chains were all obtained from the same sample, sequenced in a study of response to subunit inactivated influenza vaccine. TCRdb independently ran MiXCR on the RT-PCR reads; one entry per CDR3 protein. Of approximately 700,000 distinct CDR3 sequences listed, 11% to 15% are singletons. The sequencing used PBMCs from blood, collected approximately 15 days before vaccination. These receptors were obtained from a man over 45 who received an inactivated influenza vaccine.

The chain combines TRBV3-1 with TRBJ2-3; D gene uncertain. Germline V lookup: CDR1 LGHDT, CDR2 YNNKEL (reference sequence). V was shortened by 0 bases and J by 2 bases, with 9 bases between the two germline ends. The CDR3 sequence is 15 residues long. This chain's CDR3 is CASSQEFPTTDTQYF. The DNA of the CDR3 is TGTGCCAGCAGCCAAGAATTCCCGACCACAGATACGCAGTATTTT.

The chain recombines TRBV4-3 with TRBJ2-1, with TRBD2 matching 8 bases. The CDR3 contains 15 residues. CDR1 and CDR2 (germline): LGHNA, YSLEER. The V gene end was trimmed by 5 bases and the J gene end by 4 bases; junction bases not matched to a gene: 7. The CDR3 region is CASSSVAGMYNEQFF. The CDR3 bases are TGCGCCAGCAGCTCAGTAGCGGGGATGTACAATGAGCAGTTCTTC.

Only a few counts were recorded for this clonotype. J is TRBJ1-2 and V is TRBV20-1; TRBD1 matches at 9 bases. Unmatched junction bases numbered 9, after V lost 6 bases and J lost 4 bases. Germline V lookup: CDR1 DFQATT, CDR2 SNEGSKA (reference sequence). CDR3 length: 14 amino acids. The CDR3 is CSADNRGLGYGYTF. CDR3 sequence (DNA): TGCAGTGCGGATAACAGGGGGCTGGGCTATGGCTACACCTTC.

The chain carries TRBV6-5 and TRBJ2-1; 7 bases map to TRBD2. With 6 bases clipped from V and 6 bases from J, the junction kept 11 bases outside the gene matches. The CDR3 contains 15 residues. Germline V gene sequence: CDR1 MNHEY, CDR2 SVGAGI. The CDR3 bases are TGTGCCAGCAGCTACCCCGGGACTACGGGCAATGAGCAGTTCTTC. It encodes CASSYPGTTGNEQFF.

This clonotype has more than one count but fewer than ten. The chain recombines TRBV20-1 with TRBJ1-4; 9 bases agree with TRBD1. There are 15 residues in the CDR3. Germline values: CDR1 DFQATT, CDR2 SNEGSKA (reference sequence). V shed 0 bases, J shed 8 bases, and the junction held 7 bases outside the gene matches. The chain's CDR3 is CSARDSGTGLEKLFF. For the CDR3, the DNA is TGCAGTGCTAGAGACTCCGGGACAGGGCTGGAAAAACTGTTTTTT.

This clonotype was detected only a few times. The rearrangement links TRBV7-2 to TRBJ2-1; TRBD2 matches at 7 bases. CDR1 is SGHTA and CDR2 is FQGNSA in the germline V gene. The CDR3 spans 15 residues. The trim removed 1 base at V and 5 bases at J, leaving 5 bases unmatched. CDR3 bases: TGTGCCAGCAGCTTAGAACTAGCGCTACACAATGAGCAGTTCTTC. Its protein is CASSLELALHNEQFF.

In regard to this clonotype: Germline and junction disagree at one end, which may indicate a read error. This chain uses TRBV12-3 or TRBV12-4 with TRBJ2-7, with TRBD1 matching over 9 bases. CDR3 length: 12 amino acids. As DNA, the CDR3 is TGTGCCAGCAGTTTTACAGGGGGCGAACTTTGGTTC. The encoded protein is CASSFTGGELWF.

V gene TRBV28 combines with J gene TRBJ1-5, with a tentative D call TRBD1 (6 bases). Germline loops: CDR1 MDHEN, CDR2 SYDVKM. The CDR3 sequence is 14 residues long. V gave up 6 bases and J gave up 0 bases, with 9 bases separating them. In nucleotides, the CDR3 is TGTGCCAGCAGCAACAGGGTTAGCAATCAGCCCCAGCATTTT. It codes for CASSNRVSNQPQHF.

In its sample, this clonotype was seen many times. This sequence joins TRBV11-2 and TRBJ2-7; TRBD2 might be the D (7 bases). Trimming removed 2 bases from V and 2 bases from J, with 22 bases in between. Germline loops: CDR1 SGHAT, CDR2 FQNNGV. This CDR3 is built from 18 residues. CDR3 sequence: CASSLYLSGGGLTYEQYF. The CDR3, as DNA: TGTGCCAGCAGCTTATATCTCTCTGGCGGGGGCCTAACCTACGAGCAGTACTTC. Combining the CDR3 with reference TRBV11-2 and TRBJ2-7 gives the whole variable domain EAGVAQSPRYKIIEKRQSVAFWCNPISGHATLYWYQQILGQGPKLLIQFQNNGVVDDSQLPKDRFSAERLKGVDSTLKIQPAKLEDSAVYLCASSLYLSGGGLTYEQYFGPGTRLTVT.

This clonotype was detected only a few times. CDR3 nucleotides: TGTGCCAGCAGCCCCGACTTTTCTTGGCGCGGGGCCCACACAGATACGCAGTATTTT. Translation: CASSPDFSWRGAHTDTQYF. The chain combines TRBV28 with TRBJ2-3; tentative D call: TRBD2 (6 bases). The germline V gene encodes CDR1 MDHEN and CDR2 SYDVKM. Trimming stripped 6 bases from V and 2 bases from J, with 27 bases between. The CDR3 runs to 19 residues.

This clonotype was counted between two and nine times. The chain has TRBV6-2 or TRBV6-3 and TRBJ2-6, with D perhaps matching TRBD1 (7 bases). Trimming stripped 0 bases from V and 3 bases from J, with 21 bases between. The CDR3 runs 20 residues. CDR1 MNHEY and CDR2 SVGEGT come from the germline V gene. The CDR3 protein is CASSYSRDRLGSRGANVLTF. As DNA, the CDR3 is TGTGCCAGCAGTTACTCGAGGGACAGACTAGGATCGCGTGGGGCCAACGTCCTGACTTTC.

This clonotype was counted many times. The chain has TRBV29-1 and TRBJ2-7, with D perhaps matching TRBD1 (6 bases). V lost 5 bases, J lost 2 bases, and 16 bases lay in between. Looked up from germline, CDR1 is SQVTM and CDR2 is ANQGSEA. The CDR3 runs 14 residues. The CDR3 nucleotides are TGCAGCGTTACCGACAGGATTCCTCCCTACGAGCAGTACTTC. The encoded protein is CSVTDRIPPYEQYF.

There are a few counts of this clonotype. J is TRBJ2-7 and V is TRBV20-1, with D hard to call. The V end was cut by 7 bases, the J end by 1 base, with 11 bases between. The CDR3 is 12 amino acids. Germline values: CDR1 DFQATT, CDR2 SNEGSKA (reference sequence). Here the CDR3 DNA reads TGCAGTGTACATAGGGATTCCTACGAGCAGTACTTC. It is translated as CSVHRDSYEQYF.

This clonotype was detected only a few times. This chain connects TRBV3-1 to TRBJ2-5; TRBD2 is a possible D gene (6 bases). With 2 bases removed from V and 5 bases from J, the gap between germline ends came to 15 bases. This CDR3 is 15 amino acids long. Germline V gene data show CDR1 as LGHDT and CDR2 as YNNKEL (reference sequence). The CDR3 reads CASSQNHRGEETQYF. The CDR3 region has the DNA TGTGCCAGCAGCCAAAATCACCGCGGGGAGGAGACCCAGTACTTC.

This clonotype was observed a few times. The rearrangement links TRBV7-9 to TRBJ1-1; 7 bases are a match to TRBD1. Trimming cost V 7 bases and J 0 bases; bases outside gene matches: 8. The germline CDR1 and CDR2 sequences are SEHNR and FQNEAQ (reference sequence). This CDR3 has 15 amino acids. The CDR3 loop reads CASTPAGGMNTEAFF. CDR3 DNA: TGTGCCAGCACCCCCGCAGGGGGTATGAACACTGAAGCTTTCTTT.

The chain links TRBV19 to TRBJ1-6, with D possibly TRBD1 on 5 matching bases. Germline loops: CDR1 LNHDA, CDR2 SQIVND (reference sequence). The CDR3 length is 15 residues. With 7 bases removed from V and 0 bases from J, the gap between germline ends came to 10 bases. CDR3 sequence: CASNSDSSYNSPLHF. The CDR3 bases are TGTGCCAGTAATTCCGACAGCTCCTATAATTCACCCCTCCACTTT. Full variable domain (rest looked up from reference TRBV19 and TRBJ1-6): DGGITQSPKYLFRKEGQNVTLSCEQNLNHDAMYWYRQDPGQGLRLIYYSQIVNDFQKGDIAEGYSVSREKKESFPLTVTSAQKNPTAFYLCASNSDSSYNSPLHFGNGTRLTVT.

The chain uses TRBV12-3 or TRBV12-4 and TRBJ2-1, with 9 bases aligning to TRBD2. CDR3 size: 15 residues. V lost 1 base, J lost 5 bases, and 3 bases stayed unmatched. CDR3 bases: TGTGCCAGCAGTTTAGGACTAGCGGCAAACAATGAGCAGTTCTTC. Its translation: CASSLGLAANNEQFF.

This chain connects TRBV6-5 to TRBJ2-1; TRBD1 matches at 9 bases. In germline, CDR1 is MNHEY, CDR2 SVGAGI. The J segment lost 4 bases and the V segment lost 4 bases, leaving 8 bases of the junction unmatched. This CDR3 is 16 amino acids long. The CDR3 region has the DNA TGTGCCAGCAGTTTCTCCGGGACAGGGCGATACAATGAGCAGTTCTTC. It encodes CASSFSGTGRYNEQFF.

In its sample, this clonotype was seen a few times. For the CDR3, the DNA is TGTGCCAGCAGTTACGGCGGGATGCAAGAGACCCAGTACTTC. Translating it yields CASSYGGMQETQYF. This chain joins TRBV6-5 and TRBJ2-5, with TRBD2 as a possible D gene (6 bases). The ends were cut back, 2 bases at V and 2 bases at J, with 9 bases in the middle. There are 14 residues in the CDR3. CDR1 and CDR2 (germline): MNHEY, SVGAGI.

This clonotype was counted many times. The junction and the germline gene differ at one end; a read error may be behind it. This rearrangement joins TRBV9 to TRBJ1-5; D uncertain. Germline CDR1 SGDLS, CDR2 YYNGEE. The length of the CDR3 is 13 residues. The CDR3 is CASSVGSNQPQHF. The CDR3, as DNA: TGCGCCAGCAGCGTGGGCAGCAATCAGCCCCAGCATTTT.

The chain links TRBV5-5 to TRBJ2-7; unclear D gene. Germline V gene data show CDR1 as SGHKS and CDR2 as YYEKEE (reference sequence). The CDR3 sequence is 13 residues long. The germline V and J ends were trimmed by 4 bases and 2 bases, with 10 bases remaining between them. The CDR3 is CASSPFSAYEQYF. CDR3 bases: TGTGCCAGCAGCCCCTTCTCGGCCTACGAGCAGTACTTC. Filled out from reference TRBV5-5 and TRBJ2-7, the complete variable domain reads DAGVTQSPTHLIKTRGQQVTLRCSPISGHKSVSWYQQVLGQGPQFIFQYYEKEERGRGNFPDRFSARQFPNYSSELNVNALLLGDSALYLCASSPFSAYEQYFGPGTRLTVT.

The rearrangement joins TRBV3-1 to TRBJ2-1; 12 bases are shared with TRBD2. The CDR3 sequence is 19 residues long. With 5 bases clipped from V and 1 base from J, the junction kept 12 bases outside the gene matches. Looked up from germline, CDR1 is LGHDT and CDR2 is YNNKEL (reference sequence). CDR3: CASSTSPSSGGASYNEQFF. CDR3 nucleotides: TGTGCCAGCAGCACCTCCCCCTCTAGCGGGGGGGCGTCCTACAATGAGCAGTTCTTC.

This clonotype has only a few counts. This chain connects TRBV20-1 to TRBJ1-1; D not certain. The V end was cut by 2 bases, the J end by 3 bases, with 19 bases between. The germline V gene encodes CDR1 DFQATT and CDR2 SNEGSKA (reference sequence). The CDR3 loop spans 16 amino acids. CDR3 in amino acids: CSARNTGSLVHTEAFF. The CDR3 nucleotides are TGCAGTGCTAGAAATACGGGGTCCCTCGTACACACTGAAGCTTTCTTT.

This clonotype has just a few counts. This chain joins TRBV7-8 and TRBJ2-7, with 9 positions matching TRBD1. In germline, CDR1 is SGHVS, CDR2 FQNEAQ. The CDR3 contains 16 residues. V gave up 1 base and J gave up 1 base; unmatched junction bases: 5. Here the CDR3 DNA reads TGTGCCAGCAGCTTAGGTGGGGACAGGGCTTCCTACGAGCAGTACTTC. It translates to CASSLGGDRASYEQYF.

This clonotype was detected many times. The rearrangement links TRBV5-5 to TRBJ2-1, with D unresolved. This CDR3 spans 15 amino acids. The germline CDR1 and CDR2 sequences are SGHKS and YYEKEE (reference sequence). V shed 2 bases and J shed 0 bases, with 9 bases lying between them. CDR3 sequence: CASSFAGSSYNEQFF. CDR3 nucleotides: TGTGCCAGCAGCTTCGCCGGAAGCTCCTACAATGAGCAGTTCTTC. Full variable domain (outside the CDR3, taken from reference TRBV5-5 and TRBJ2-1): DAGVTQSPTHLIKTRGQQVTLRCSPISGHKSVSWYQQVLGQGPQFIFQYYEKEERGRGNFPDRFSARQFPNYSSELNVNALLLGDSALYLCASSFAGSSYNEQFFGPGTRLTVL.

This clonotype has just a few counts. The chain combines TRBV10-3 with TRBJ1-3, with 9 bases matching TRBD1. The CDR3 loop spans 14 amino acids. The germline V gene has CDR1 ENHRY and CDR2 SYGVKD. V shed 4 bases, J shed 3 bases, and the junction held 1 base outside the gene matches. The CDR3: CAISGDRVGNTIYF. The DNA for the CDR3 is TGTGCCATCAGTGGGGACAGGGTTGGAAACACCATATATTTT.

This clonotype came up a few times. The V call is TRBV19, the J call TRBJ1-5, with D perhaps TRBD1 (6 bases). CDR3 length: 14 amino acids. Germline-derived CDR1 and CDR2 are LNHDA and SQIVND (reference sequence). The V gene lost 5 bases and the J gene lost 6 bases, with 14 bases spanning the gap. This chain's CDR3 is CASSLGTLAQPQHF. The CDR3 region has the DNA TGTGCCAGTAGTCTAGGGACACTGGCTCAGCCCCAGCATTTT.

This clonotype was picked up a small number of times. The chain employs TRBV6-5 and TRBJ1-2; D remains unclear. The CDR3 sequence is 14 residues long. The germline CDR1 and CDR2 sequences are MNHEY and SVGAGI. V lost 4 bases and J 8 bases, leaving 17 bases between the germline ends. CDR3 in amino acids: CASSSTGIAGGYTF. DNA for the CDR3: TGTGCCAGCAGTTCAACCGGGATTGCGGGAGGCTACACCTTC.

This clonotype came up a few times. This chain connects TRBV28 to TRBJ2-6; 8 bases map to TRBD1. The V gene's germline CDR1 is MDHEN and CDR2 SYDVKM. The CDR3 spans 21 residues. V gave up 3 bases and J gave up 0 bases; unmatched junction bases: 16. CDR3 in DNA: TGTGCCAGCAGTTTCAGTGACAGGGGTCCCCTTAGGTTCTCTGGGGCCAACGTCCTGACTTTC. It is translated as CASSFSDRGPLRFSGANVLTF. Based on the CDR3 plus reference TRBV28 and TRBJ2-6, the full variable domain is DVKVTQSSRYLVKRTGEKVFLECVQDMDHENMFWYRQDPGLGLRLIYFSYDVKMKEKGDIPEGYSVSREKKERFSLILESASTNQTSMYLCASSFSDRGPLRFSGANVLTFGAGSRLTVL.